The 5 T cell receptor beta chains below were found in one sample sequenced in a study of blood T cell repertoires in COVID-19. TCRdb keeps only in-frame clones here, not all; method: immunoSEQ multiplex PCR. This table holds over 85,000 clones, around 87% found once. What was sequenced was peripheral blood. These receptor sequences come from a human donor with acute or convalescent COVID-19. The donor label of this sample is uncertain.

This clone was seen once. This sequence joins TRBV7-9 and TRBJ1-4; 8 positions match TRBD1. CDR3 length: 16 amino acids. Germline V gene sequence: CDR1 SEHNR, CDR2 FQNEAQ (reference sequence). The ends lost 4 bases at V and 0 bases at J; junction bases unmatched: 4. Here the CDR3 reads CASSSGQGSTNEKLFF. CDR3 coding DNA: TGTGCCAGCAGCTCCGGACAGGGATCAACTAATGAAAAACTGTTTTTT.

Notes on this clone: Other DNA sequences in the same sample also yield this CDR3. The chain recombines TRBV9 with TRBJ1-1, with a weak D call TRBD1 (6 bases). The CDR3 has 13 residues. V lost 2 bases and J lost 4, with 9 bases in between. Germline V gives CDR1 SGDLS, CDR2 YYNGEE. The CDR3, as DNA: TGTGCCAGCAGCGTCGCAGGGGCCACTGAAGCTTTCTTT. This sequence encodes CASSVAGATEAFF.

This chain uses TRBV23-1 with TRBJ1-6; 8 nucleotides agree with TRBD1. TRBV23-1 qualifies as an ORF whose function is uncertain. CDR3 length: 14 residues. The V gene end was trimmed by 7 bases and the J gene end by 8 bases; junction bases not matched to a gene: 7. CDR3 loop: CASNDDRGDSPLHF. CDR3 nucleotides: TGCGCCAGCAACGATGACAGGGGAGATTCACCCCTCCACTTT.

The J gene is TRBJ2-7, the V gene TRBV7-2, with D tentatively TRBD1 (6 bases). Germline values: CDR1 SGHTA, CDR2 FQGNSA. Deletions cut 0 bases from V and 2 bases from J, with 17 bases between. The CDR3 has 17 amino acids. CDR3 sequence (DNA): TGTGCCAGCAGCTTAGCGCAGGGGCCGGGCCGAACCTACGAGCAGTACTTC. It codes for CASSLAQGPGRTYEQYF.

The CDR3 sequence: CASSPGQGFNYGYTF. The CDR3 coding sequence is TGCGCCAGCAGCCCGGGACAAGGCTTCAACTATGGCTACACCTTC. This chain uses TRBV5-1 with TRBJ1-2, with D perhaps matching TRBD1 (6 bases). Germline CDR1 SGHRS, CDR2 YFSETQ. V lost 4 bases and J 2 bases, leaving 15 bases between the germline ends. CDR3 length equals 15 residues.